The 18 T cell receptor beta chains presented below share a single source sample, sequenced in a study of blood T cell repertoires in COVID-19. Here immunoSEQ multiplex PCR was the method, and the copy in TCRdb shows in-frame clones only, minus some. The sample yields about 150,000 clones, about nine tenths seen once. Sequencing was carried out using PBMCs or T cells enriched from blood (not recorded which). All receptors derive from a man over 45 who had recovered from COVID-19.

This chain connects TRBV13 to TRBJ1-1; the D is unclear. The V end lost 1 base, the J end lost 0 bases, and 18 bases lay between the germline ends. Germline-derived CDR1 and CDR2 are PRHDT and FYEKMQ (reference sequence). The CDR3 is made up of 18 amino acids. DNA of the CDR3: TGTGCCAGCAGCTTAGCGTCGCGGGCACTCCCCATGAACACTGAAGCTTTCTTT. Translated, it gives CASSLASRALPMNTEAFF.

V and J are TRBV7-2 and TRBJ2-2, with 7 bases matching TRBD2. The CDR3 is made up of 16 amino acids. Losses at the gene ends were 2 bases for V and 1 base for J; bases not matched to a gene: 4. Germline V CDR1 and CDR2: SGHTA, FQGNSA. The CDR3 DNA reads TGTGCCAGCAGCTTAAGTCGCGGGAGGAACACCGGGGAGCTGTTTTTT. It codes for CASSLSRGRNTGELFF.

V gene TRBV5-1 combines with J gene TRBJ2-6; 9 nucleotides agree with TRBD2. V was clipped by 3 bases and J by 4 bases; unmatched bases: 17. Germline CDR1 SGHRS, CDR2 YFSETQ. The CDR3 extends over 20 amino acids. The CDR3 spells CASSSTPVTSGFSGANVLTF. In DNA, the CDR3 is TGCGCCAGCAGCTCGACCCCGGTAACTAGCGGGTTCTCCGGGGCCAACGTCCTGACTTTC.

The chain couples TRBV6-1 to TRBJ1-4; D is perhaps TRBD1 (5 bases). The CDR3 contains 14 residues. Germline loops: CDR1 MNHNS, CDR2 SASEGT. Trimming removed 1 base at V and 6 bases at J, with 9 bases between. CDR3 in DNA: TGTGCCAGCAGTGAAGGGCAGACAGATGAAAAACTGTTTTTT. Protein product: CASSEGQTDEKLFF.

The table lists this clone with a few counts. CDR3 amino acids: CANSGQGGEQFF. The CDR3 bases are TGTGCCAACTCGGGACAGGGAGGGGAGCAGTTCTTC. The J gene is TRBJ2-1, the V gene TRBV10-3; 9 bases align to TRBD1. The CDR3 is 12 amino acids. V lost 10 bases, J lost 10 bases, and 8 bases stayed unmatched. Per germline, CDR1 ENHRY and CDR2 SYGVKD.

V gene TRBV6-5 combines with J gene TRBJ2-7; TRBD1 aligns across 10 bases. The CDR3 runs to 13 residues. Trimming cost V 8 bases and J 5 bases; bases outside gene matches: 6. In germline, CDR1 is MNHEY, CDR2 SVGAGI. The CDR3, as DNA: TGTGCCAGCGGCCGGGACAGGGGCCACGAGCAGTACTTC. It yields the protein CASGRDRGHEQYF.

The rearrangement joins TRBV3-1 (or the pseudogene TRBV3-2) to TRBJ2-5, with D perhaps TRBD2 (5 bases). The CDR3 extends over 18 amino acids. V was clipped by 5 bases and J by 2 bases, with 24 bases between them. Germline lookup yields CDR1 LGHDT and CDR2 YNNKEL (reference sequence). The CDR3, as DNA: TGTGCCAGCAGCACTCAAATTTGGACTGACCGGGGTCAAGAGACCCAGTACTTC. Translation: CASSTQIWTDRGQETQYF.

The rearrangement links TRBV2 to TRBJ2-2, with a possible D match to TRBD1 (6 bases). The CDR3 spans 14 residues. Deletions cut 6 bases from V and 1 base from J, with 9 bases between. CDR1 and CDR2 from the germline V gene are SNHLY and FYNNEI. As DNA, the CDR3 is TGTGCCAGCAGATTGACAGGGAACACCGGGGAGCTGTTTTTT. Translation gives CASRLTGNTGELFF.

V usage is TRBV9 and J usage is TRBJ1-5, with 10 nucleotides matching TRBD1. V lost 5 bases, J lost 7 bases, and 6 bases stayed unmatched. Germline lookup yields CDR1 SGDLS and CDR2 YYNGEE. The CDR3 extends over 14 amino acids. The CDR3: CASRPGQGNQPQHF. The CDR3, as DNA: TGTGCCAGCAGGCCGGGACAGGGGAACCAGCCCCAGCATTTT.

This sequence joins TRBV7-3 and TRBJ2-2, with TRBD2 matching over 9 bases. CDR3 length: 16 residues. V shed 1 base and J 7 bases; nucleotides not matched to a gene: 7. Germline values: CDR1 SGHTA, CDR2 FQGTGA. CDR3 region: CASSLIGSGSGGELFF. In DNA form, the CDR3 reads TGTGCCAGCAGCTTAATCGGTAGCGGGAGTGGCGGGGAGCTGTTTTTT.

This chain joins TRBV5-4 and TRBJ2-3; 12 bases fit TRBD1. V shed 4 bases, J shed 2 bases, and the junction held 5 bases outside the gene matches. Per the germline V gene, CDR1 is SGHNT and CDR2 is YYREEE (reference sequence). This CDR3 has 16 amino acids. CDR3 in amino acids: CASSPPGQGATDTQYF. CDR3 DNA: TGTGCCAGCAGCCCACCGGGACAGGGGGCCACAGATACGCAGTATTTT.

The chain uses TRBV5-1 and TRBJ2-1, with 7 positions matching TRBD1. The CDR3 covers 16 residues. J lost 4 bases, V lost 2 bases, and 9 bases had no gene match. Looked up from germline, CDR1 is SGHRS and CDR2 is YFSETQ. CDR3 bases: TGCGCCAGCAGCTTCCAGGGACAGTTCTTATACAATGAGCAGTTCTTC. Protein sequence: CASSFQGQFLYNEQFF.

The chain couples TRBV15 to TRBJ1-3; D gene unclear. Looked up from germline, CDR1 is LNHNV and CDR2 is YYDKDF (reference sequence). The CDR3 is 13 residues long. Trimming stripped 0 bases from V and 8 bases from J, with 8 bases between. CDR3 bases: TGTGCCACCAGCAGAGATCAGAGGGACACCATATATTTT. Its protein is CATSRDQRDTIYF.

The chain combines TRBV5-8 with TRBJ2-1; 7 bases are shared with TRBD1. Trimming cost V 3 bases and J 4 bases; bases outside gene matches: 4. The CDR3 covers 14 residues. The germline V gene encodes CDR1 SGHTS and CDR2 YDEGEE. This chain's CDR3 is CASSSWDRYNEQFF. As DNA, the CDR3 is TGTGCCAGCAGCTCATGGGACAGATACAATGAGCAGTTCTTC.

The V and J genes are TRBV28 and TRBJ1-2, with TRBD1 identical over 7 bases. The CDR3 covers 14 residues. The junction had 4 bases not matched to a gene; V was cut back by 4 bases and J by 2 bases. Germline V gene data show CDR1 as MDHEN and CDR2 as SYDVKM. CDR3 nucleotides: TGTGCCAGCAGTTGGGGGACAGAGAACTATGGCTACACCTTC. It yields the protein CASSWGTENYGYTF.

This sequence joins TRBV28 and TRBJ1-2, with a possible D match to TRBD1 (6 bases). Trimming stripped 5 bases from V and 4 bases from J, with 14 bases between. There are 14 residues in the CDR3. Germline CDR1 MDHEN, CDR2 SYDVKM. The CDR3 loop reads CASSSAGVIYGYTF. The CDR3 DNA is TGTGCCAGCAGTAGCGCAGGGGTTATCTATGGCTACACCTTC.

V gene TRBV5-1 combines with J gene TRBJ1-2, with unresolved D. This CDR3 is 14 amino acids long. Trimming took 5 bases from V and 1 from J, leaving 12 bases between them. Germline loops: CDR1 SGHRS, CDR2 YFSETQ. CDR3 sequence: CASSTGIVNYGYTF. CDR3 DNA sequence: TGCGCCAGCAGTACCGGGATAGTTAACTATGGCTACACCTTC.

The gene calls are TRBV28 and TRBJ2-1; 8 positions agree with TRBD2. The CDR3 contains 15 residues. The J segment lost 3 bases and the V segment lost 8 bases, leaving 9 bases of the junction unmatched. The germline gives CDR1 MDHEN, CDR2 SYDVKM. The CDR3 protein is CASAPSGSFYNEQFF. The CDR3 nucleotides are TGTGCCAGCGCCCCCAGCGGGAGTTTCTACAATGAGCAGTTCTTC.